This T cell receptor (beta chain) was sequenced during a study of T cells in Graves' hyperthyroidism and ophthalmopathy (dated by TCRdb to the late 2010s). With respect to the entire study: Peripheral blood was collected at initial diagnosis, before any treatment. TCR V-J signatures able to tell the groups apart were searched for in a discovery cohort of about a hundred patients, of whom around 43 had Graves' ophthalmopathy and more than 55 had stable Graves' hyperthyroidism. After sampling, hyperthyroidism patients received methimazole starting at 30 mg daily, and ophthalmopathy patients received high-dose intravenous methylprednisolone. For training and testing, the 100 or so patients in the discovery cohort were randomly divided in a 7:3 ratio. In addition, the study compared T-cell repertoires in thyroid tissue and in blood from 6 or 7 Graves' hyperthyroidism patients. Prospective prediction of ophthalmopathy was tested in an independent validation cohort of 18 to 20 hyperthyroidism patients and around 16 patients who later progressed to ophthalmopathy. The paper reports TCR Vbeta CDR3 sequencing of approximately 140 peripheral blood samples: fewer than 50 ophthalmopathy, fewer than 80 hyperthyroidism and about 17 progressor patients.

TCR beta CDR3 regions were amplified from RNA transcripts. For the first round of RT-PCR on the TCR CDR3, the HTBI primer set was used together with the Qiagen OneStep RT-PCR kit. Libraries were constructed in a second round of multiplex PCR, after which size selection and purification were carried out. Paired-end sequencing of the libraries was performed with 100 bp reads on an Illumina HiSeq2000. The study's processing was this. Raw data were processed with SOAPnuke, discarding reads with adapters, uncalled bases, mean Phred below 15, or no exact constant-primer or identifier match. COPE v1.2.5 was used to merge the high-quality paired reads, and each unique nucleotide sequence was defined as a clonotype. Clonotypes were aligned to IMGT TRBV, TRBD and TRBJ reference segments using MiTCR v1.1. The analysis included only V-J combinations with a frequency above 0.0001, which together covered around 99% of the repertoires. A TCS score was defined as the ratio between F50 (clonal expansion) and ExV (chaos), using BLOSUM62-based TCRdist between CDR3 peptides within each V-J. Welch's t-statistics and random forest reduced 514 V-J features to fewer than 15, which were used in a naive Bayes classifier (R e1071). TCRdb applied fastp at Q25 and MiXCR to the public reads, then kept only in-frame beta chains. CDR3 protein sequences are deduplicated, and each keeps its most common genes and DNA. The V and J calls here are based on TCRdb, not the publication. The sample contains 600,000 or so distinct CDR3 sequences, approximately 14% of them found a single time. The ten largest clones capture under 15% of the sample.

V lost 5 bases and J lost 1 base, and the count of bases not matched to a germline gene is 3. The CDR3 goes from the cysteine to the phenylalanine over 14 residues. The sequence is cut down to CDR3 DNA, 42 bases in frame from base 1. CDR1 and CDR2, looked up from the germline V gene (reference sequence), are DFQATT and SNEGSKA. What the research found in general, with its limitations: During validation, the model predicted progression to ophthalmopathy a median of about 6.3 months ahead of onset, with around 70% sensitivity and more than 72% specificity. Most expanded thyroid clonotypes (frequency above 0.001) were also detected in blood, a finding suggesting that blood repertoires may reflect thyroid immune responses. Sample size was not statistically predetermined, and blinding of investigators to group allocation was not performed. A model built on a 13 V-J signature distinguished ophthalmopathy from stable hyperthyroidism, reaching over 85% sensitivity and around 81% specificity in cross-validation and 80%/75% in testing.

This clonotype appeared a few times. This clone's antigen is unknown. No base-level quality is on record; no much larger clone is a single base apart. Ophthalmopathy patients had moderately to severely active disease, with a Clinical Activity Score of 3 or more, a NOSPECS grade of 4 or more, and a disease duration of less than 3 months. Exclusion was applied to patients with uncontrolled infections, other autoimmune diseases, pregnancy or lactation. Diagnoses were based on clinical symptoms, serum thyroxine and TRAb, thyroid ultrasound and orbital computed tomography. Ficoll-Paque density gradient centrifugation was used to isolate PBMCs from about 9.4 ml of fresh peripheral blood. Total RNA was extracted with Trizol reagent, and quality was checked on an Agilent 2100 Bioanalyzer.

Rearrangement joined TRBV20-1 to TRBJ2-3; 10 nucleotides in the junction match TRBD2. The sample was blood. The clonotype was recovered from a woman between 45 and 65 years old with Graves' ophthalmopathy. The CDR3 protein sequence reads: CSAGAGGGTDTQYF. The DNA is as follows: TGCAGTGCTGGAGCGGGAGGGGGCACAGATACGCAGTATTTT.